This record concerns one TCR beta chain sequence. Antigen: not known. The same CDR3 arises from other DNA sequences in this sample as well. The sample belongs to a study of T cell responses to AZD1222 COVID-19 vaccine. Study-level points and caveats: Donors, mostly white British, included more females; clonal diversity was possibly underestimated. Only after the peak T cell response were repertoires sampled. At study baseline, merely over 5 AZD1222 recipients were seropositive.

The ends were cut back, 3 bases at V and 0 bases at J, with 6 bases in the middle. This CDR3 has 14 residues. From germline, CDR1 is KGHSH and CDR2 LQKENI. Method: immunoSEQ multiplex PCR; TCRdb's copy keeps in-frame clones and lacks some. The sample contains approximately 190,000 clones, around 86% of which appear only once. The sequence derives from an adult in good health. The sequencing used peripheral blood, collected on day 0 of MenACWY control vaccination. This chain connects TRBV18 to TRBJ1-3; D is uncertain. The CDR3 DNA sequence: TGTGCCAGCTCACCTAGGAGCTCTGGAAACACCATATATTTT. Translating gives CASSPRSSGNTIYF.